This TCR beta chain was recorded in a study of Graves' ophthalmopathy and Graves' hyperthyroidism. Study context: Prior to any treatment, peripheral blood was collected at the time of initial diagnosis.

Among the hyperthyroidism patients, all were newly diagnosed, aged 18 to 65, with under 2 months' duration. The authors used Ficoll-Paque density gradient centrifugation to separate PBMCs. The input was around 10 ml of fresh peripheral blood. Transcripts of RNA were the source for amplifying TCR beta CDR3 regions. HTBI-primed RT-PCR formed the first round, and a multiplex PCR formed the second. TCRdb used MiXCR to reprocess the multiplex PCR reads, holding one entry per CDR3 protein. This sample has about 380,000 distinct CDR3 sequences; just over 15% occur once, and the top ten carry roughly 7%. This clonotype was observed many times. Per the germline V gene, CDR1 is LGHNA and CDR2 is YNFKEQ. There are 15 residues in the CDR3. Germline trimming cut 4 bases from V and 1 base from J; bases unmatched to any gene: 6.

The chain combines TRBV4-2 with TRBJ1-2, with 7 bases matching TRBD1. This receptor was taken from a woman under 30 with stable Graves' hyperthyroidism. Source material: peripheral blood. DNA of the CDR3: TGTGCCAGCAGCCGAGGACAGGAGAGTAACTATGGCTACACCTTC. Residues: CASSRGQESNYGYTF.